This record covers a single T cell receptor delta chain. Its antigen is still unknown. For this DNA, TCRdb reports the protein of a much larger clone, which diverges at residue 11, most likely from a read error; the protein presented here is translated directly from the DNA. The record originates from a study of gamma delta lymphoproliferative disorders and STAT genes. At the level of the study: Each gamma-chain library started from at least 50 ng of genomic DNA, using the LymphoTrack Dx TCRG Assay. For the delta chain, EuroClonality-NGS standard procedure was applied. Study-level findings and limits: Patient-control comparisons may be limited by differing T cell maturation stages.

Sequencing used genomic DNA taken from PBMCs of patients and controls. The CDR3 has 18 residues. Per the germline V gene, CDR1 is GEAIGNYY and CDR2 is EKD. J was trimmed by 4 bases and V by 3 bases; bases with no gene match: 19. TCRdb re-called clones from the multiplex PCR reads via CATT. The table has roughly 1,200 delta-chain clones, just under 2% seen once. The TCR was taken from a human donor in good health. The rearrangement joins TRDV2 to TRDJ1, with TRDD3 matching 7 bases. Sequencing used blood. The CDR3 bases are TGTGCCTGTGACCCCCCCCGCCTCCTGGGGGTTACTAGCGATAAACTCATCTTT. Translating gives CACDPPRLLGVTSDKLIF.